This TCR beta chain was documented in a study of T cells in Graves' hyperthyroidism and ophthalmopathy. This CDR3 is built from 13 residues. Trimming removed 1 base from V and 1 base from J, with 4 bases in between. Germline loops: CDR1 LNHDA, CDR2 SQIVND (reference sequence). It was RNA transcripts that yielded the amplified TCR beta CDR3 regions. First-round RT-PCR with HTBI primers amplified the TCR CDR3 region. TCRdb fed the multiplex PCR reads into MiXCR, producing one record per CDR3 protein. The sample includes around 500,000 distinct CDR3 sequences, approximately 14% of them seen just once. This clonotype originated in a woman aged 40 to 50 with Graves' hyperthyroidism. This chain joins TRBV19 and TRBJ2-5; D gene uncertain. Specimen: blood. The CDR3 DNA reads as TGTGCCAGTAGTATAGCGGGCCAAGAGACCCAGTACTTC. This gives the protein CASSIAGQETQYF.